The present T cell receptor (beta chain) was sequenced within a study of PD-1 blockade in classical Hodgkin lymphoma. About the research overall: Patients were given intravenous nivolumab, 3 mg/kg, every 2 weeks. Study-wide points: Before treatment, complete responders showed about the same diversity as newly diagnosed patients. CD4+ TCR diversity rose significantly by C4D1, and CD8+ TCR diversity did not.

This clone was picked up a small number of times. Its antigen remains unknown. After autologous stem cell transplantation all patients relapsed, and prior brentuximab vedotin exposure differed between cohorts. Best overall response was complete response, partial response or progressive disease in these relapsed/refractory classical Hodgkin lymphoma patients. TCRdb keeps only in-frame clones here, not all; method: immunoSEQ multiplex PCR. This sample yields tens of thousands of clones, of which 68% are seen a single time; around 6% belongs to the top ten. The sequence was collected from a human donor with classical Hodgkin lymphoma. Source: peripheral blood mononuclear cells (PBMCs), taken at baseline.

The CDR3 coding sequence is TGTGCCAGCAGACCGCCATTTTACAATGAGCAGTTCTTC. Amino acid sequence: CASRPPFYNEQFF. The gene calls are TRBV28 and TRBJ2-1; no clear D. Germline V gene data show CDR1 as MDHEN and CDR2 as SYDVKM. This CDR3 region has 13 residues. V was cut by 6 bases and J by 4 bases, with 10 bases left in between.